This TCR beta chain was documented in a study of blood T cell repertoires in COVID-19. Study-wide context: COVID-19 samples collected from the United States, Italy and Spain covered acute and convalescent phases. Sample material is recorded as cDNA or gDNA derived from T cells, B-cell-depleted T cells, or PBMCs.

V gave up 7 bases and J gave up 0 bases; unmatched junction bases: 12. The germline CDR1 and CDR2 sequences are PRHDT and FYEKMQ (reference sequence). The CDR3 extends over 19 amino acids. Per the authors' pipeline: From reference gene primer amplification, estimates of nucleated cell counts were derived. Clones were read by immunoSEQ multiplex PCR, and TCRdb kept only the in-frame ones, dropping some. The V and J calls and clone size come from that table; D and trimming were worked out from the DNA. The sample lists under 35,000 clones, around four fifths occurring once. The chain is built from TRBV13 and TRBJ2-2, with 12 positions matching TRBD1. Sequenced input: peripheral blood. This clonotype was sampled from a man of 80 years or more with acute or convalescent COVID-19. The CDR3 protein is CASNRDRGQKTANTGELFF. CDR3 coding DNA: TGTGCCAGCAACCGGGACAGGGGGCAAAAAACGGCGAACACCGGGGAGCTGTTTTTT. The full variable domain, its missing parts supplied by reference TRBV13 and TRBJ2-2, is AAGVIQSPRHLIKEKRETATLKCYPIPRHDTVYWYQQGPGQDPQFLISFYEKMQSDKGSIPDRFSAQQFSDYHSELNMSSLELGDSALYFCASNRDRGQKTANTGELFFGEGSRLTVL.